This TCR beta chain is from a study of long-term antiretroviral therapy in people with HIV. CDR1 and CDR2 from the germline V gene are MNHEY and SVGAGI. The CDR3 is made up of 15 amino acids. Deletions cut 2 bases from V and 1 base from J, with 11 bases between. Concerning this clone itself: Antigen specificity is unknown.

Sequencing relied on immunoSEQ assay v3.0, run at survey level. Some clones are missing from TCRdb's copy, which holds only in-frame ones; the method was immunoSEQ multiplex PCR. Among about 26,000 clones listed, over 75% were seen once. Findings and limits, study-wide: Repertoires in HIV (unlike those of controls) had narrower CDR3 length ranges.

From each donor, at least one pre-ART PBMC sample and at least two post-ART PBMC samples were obtained. HIV-positive participants all received treatment in the United States. Sequenced material: unsorted PBMCs, taken 4.7 to 5 years after starting antiretroviral therapy. V usage is TRBV6-5 and J usage is TRBJ1-1; D ambiguous. The clonotype comes from a man aged 40-49 years with HIV. CDR3 bases: TGTGCCAGCAGTTACAGGAGCGATGGGAACACTGAAGCTTTCTTT. Translated, it gives CASSYRSDGNTEAFF.